The TCR beta chain under discussion was sequenced for a study of graft-versus-host responses after intestinal transplantation. Study-level background: Transplants were multivisceral, liver-intestinal, or isolated intestinal. The study's findings and limits: GvH clones surfaced in recipient marrow, some emerging earlier in ileum or blood.

The protocol was immunoSEQ multiplex PCR, while the TCRdb copy is restricted to in-frame clones and leaves out a portion. The top ten clones hold 6% of a sample with tens of thousands of clones, 85% to 95% of them seen once. Trimming cost V 1 base and J 3 bases, with 12 bases left between them. Germline V gene sequence: CDR1 PRHDT, CDR2 FYEKMQ (reference sequence). This CDR3 has 16 amino acids. For this clone: Its antigen is currently unknown.

This rearrangement joins TRBV13 to TRBJ2-2; D may be TRBD1 (5 bases). Source: unstimulated CD8+ T cells sorted from spleen or lymph node cells, taken before intestinal transplant. This TCR was recovered from a human donor who received an intestinal transplant. This CDR3 reads CASSLVGRAYTGELFF. CDR3 nucleotide sequence: TGTGCCAGCAGCTTAGTGGGGCGAGCATACACCGGGGAGCTGTTTTTT.